Detailed here is one T cell receptor beta chain. J was trimmed by 4 bases and V by 2 bases; bases with no gene match: 9. Germline V lookup: CDR1 GTSNPN, CDR2 SVGIG (reference sequence). This CDR3 is 17 amino acids long. This sample is drawn from a study of cytomegalovirus exposure and HLA in healthy donors. Primers: 60 Vbeta forward and 13 Jbeta reverse. Profiling relied on immunoSEQ multiplex PCR, and the TCRdb table lists in-frame clones only, not all of them. Among around 170,000 clones listed, more than 60% were seen once. Sequenced: PBMCs. This sequence was found in a woman in her forties in good health and CMV-seropositive. V gene TRBV30 combines with J gene TRBJ2-1, with TRBD2 matching over 12 bases. The CDR3 here is CAWSQPSGGAGYNEQFF. CDR3 in DNA: TGTGCCTGGAGTCAACCTAGCGGGGGGGCGGGGTACAATGAGCAGTTCTTC.